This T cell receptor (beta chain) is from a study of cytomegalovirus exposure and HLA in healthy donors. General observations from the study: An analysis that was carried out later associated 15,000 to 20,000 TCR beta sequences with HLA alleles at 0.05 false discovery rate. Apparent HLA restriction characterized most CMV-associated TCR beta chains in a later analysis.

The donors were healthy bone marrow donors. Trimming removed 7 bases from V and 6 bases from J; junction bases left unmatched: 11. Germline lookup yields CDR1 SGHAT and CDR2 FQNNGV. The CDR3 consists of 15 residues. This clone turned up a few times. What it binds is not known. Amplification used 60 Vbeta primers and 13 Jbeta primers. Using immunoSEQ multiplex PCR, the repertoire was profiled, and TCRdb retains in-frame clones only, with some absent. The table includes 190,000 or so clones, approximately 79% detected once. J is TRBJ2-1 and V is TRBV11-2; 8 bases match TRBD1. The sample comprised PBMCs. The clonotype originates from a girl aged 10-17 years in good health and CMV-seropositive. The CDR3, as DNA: TGTGCCAGCAACGGAGGACAGGGCCCAACCAATGAGCAGTTCTTC. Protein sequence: CASNGGQGPTNEQFF.